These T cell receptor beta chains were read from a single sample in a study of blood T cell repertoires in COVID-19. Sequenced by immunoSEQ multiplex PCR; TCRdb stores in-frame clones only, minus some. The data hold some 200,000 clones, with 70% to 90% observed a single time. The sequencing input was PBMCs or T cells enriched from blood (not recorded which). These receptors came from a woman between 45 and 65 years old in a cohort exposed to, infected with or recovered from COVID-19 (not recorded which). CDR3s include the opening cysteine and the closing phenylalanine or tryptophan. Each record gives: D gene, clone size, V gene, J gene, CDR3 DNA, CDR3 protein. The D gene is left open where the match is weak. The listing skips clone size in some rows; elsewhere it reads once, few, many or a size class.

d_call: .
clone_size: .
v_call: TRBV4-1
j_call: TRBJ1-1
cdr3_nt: TGCGCCAGCAGCCAAGAGGAGTACCAAAAAGCTTTCTTT
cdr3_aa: CASSQEEYQKAFF

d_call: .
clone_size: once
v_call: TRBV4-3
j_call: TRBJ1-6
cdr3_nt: TGCGCCAGCAGCCACGGAGAATACCCCGCTGGCGCCCTCCACTTT
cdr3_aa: CASSHGEYPAGALHF

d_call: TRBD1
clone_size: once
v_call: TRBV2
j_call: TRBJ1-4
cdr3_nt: TGTGCCAGCAGGGGGGGGACAGGTGTAGGGGAAAAACTGTTTTTT
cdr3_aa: CASRGGTGVGEKLFF

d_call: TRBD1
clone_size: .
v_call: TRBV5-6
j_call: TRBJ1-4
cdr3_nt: TGTGCCAGCAGCTCTATGGGACAGATTTTTAATGAAAAACTGTTTTTT
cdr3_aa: CASSSMGQIFNEKLFF

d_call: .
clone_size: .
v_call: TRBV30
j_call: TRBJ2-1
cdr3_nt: TGTGCCTGGGCCCGACCGAGGAGCTCCTACAATGAGCAGTTCTTC
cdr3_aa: CAWARPRSSYNEQFF

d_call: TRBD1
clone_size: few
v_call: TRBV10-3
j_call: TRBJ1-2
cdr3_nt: TGTGCCATCAGTGAGGCTGACAGGGCTGTTGGCTACACCTTC
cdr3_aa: CAISEADRAVGYTF

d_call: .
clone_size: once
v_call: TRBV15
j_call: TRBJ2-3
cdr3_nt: TGTGCCACCAGCGCCCGGGATCGCACAGATACGCAGTATTTT
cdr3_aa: CATSARDRTDTQYF

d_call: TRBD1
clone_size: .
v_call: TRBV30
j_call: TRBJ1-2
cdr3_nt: TGTGCCTGGGGGACAGGGGGCGGCTACACCTTC
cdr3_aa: CAWGTGGGYTF

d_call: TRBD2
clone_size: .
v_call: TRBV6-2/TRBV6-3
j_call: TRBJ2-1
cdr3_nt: TGTGCCAGCAGTTTCCTAGCGGGGGTGTACAATGAGCAGTTCTTC
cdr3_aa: CASSFLAGVYNEQFF

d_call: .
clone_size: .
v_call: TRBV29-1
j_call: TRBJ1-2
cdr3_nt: TGCAGCGTAGGGTATCCGGACAGTGGGTACACCTTC
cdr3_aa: CSVGYPDSGYTF

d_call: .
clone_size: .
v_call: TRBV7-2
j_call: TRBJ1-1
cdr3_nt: TGTGCCAGCAGCTCTCGGATGGAGGACACTGAAGCTTTCTTT
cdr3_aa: CASSSRMEDTEAFF

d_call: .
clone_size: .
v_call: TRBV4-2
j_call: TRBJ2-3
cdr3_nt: TGTGCCAGCAGCCAAGACTTTTACACAGATACGCAGTATTTT
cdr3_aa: CASSQDFYTDTQYF

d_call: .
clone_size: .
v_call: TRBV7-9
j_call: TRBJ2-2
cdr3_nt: TGTGCCAGCAGCCGTGCCTTCGTGGGGGCTGCGGGCGGGGAGCTGTTTTTT
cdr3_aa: CASSRAFVGAAGGELFF

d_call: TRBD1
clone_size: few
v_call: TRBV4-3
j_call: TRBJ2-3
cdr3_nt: TGCGCCAGCAGCCTAAGGGGGCTGGCAGATACGCAGTATTTT
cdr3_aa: CASSLRGLADTQYF

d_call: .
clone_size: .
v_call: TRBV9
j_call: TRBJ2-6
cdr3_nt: TGTGCCAGCAGCTATACCCGGGACAAGGCCCCCCGTGGGGCCAACGTCCTGACTTTC
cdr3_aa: CASSYTRDKAPRGANVLTF

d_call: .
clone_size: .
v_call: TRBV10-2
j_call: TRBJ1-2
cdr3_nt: TGCGCCAGCAGTGAGACACACACAGCCTATGGCTACACCTTC
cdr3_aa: CASSETHTAYGYTF

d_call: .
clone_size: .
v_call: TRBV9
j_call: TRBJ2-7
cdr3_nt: TGTGCCAGCAGCGTCTTAGGGGGAGGGAACGAGCAGTACTTC
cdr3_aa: CASSVLGGGNEQYF

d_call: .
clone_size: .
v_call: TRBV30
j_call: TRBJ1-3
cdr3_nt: TGTGCCTGGAGTGTACCAGGTTTCTCTGGAAACACCATATATTTT
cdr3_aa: CAWSVPGFSGNTIYF

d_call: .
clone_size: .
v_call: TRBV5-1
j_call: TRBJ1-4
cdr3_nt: TGCGCCAGCAGCTTTCAGGAGAACGGGGGTAATGAAAAACTGTTTTTT
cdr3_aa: CASSFQENGGNEKLFF

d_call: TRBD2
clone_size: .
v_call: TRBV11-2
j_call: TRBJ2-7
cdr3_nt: TGTGCCAGCAGCTTTGGGGGGGTCGCCTACGAGCAGTACTTC
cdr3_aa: CASSFGGVAYEQYF

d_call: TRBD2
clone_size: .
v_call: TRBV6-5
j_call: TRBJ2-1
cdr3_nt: TGTGCCAGCAGTAAGCCGGGGGGGAATGAGCAGTTCTTC
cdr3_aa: CASSKPGGNEQFF

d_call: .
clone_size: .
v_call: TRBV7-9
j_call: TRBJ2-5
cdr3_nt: TGTGCCAGCAGCTATCCGGGATCGCTCGGTTCAGAGACCCAGTACTTC
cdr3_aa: CASSYPGSLGSETQYF

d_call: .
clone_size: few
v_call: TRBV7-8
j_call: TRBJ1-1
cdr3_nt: TGTGCCAGCAGCCTCCAATCCCGGGACATTAACACTGAAGCTTTCTTT
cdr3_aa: CASSLQSRDINTEAFF

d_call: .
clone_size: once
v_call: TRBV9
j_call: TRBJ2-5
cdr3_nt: TGTGCCAGCAGCTTGCGACAAAGCCAAGAGACCCAGTACTTC
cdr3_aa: CASSLRQSQETQYF

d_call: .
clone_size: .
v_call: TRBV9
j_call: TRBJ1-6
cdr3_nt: TGTGCCAGCAGCGTAAACAGGGCGAATTCACCCCTCCACTTT
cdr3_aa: CASSVNRANSPLHF

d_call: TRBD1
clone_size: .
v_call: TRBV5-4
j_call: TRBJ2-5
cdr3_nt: TGTGCCAGCAGCCAGACAGGGGCCGCCCGCGGAGAGACCCAGTACTTC
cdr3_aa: CASSQTGAARGETQYF

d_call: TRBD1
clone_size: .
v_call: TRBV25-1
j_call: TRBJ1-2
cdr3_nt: TGTGCCAGCAGTCCTAGTGGGGACAGGGGCTATGGCTACACCTTC
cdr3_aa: CASSPSGDRGYGYTF

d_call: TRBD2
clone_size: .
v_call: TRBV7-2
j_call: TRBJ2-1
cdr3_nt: TGTGCCAGCATCCTCGGGACAGGCGGGACTAGCGGGGTTGGTGAGCAGTTCTTC
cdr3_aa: CASILGTGGTSGVGEQFF

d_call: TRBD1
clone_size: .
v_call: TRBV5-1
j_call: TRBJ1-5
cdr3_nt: TGCGCCAGCAGCTTGGCCCCCTTGACAGGGGATAGCAATCAGCCCCAGCATTTT
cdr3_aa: CASSLAPLTGDSNQPQHF

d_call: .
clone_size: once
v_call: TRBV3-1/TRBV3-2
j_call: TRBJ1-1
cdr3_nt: TGTGCCAGCAGCCAATTTGGCATGAACACTGAAGCTTTCTTT
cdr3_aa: CASSQFGMNTEAFF

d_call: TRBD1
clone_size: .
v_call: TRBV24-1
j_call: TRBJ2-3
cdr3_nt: TGTGCCACACAGGGGGCAGGGGATACGCAGTATTTT
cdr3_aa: CATQGAGDTQYF

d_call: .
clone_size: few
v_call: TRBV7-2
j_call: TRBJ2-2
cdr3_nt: TGTGCCAGCAGCTCCTCGGACTATCATACCGGGGAGCTGTTTTTT
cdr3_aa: CASSSSDYHTGELFF

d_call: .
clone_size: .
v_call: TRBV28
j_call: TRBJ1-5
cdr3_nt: TGTGCCAGCTTTACGAGACAGCAGGAACGGCCCCAGCATTTT
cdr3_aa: CASFTRQQERPQHF